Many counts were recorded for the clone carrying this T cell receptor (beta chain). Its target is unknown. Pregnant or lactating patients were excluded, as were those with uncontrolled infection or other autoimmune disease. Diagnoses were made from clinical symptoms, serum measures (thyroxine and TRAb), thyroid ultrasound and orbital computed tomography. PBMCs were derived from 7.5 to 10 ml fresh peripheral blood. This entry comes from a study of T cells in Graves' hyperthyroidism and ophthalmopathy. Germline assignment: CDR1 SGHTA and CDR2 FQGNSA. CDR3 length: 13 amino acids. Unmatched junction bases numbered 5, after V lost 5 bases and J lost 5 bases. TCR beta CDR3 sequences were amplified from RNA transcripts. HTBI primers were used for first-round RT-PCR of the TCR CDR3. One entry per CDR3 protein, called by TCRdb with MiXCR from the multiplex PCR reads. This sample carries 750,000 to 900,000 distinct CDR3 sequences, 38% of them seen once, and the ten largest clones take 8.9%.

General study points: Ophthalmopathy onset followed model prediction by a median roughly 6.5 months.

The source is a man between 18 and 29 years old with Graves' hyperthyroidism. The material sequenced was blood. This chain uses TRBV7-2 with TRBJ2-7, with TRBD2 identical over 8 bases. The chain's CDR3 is CASSPRAGDEQYF. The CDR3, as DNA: TGTGCCAGCAGCCCTAGAGCGGGGGACGAGCAGTACTTC.